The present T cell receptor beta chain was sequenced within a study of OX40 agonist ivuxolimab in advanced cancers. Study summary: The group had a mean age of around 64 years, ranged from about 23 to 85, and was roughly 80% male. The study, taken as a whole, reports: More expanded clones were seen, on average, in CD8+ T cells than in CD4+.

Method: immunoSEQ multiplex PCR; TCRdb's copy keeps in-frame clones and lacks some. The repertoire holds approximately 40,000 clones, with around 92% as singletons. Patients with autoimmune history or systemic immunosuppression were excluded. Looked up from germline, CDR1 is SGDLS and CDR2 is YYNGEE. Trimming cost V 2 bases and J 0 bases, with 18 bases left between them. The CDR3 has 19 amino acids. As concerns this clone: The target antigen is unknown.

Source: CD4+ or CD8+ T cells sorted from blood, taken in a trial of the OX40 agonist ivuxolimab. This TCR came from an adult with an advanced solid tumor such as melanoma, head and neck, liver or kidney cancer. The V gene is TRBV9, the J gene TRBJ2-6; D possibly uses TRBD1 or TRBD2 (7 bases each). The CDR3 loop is CASSVRRGTDISGANVLTF. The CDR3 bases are TGTGCCAGCAGCGTCCGGCGGGGGACAGACATCTCTGGGGCCAACGTCCTGACTTTC.